Given below is one T cell receptor beta chain in context. The CDR3 sequence is 14 residues long. V was cut by 3 bases and J by 4 bases, with 13 bases left in between. Germline lookup yields CDR1 SGHTA and CDR2 FQGNSA. This sample was included in a study of Ad26.COV2.S vaccination and SARS-CoV-2 variants. Some clones are missing from TCRdb's copy, which holds only in-frame ones; the method was immunoSEQ multiplex PCR. The sample holds some 250,000 clones, 88% seen once. The treatment denotes: 15 to 20 received Ad26.COV2.S at low or high dose, single or two shots; about five received placebo; per-sample allocation not given. On day 63 after the first injection, vaccine and placebo recipients gave samples. The administered vaccine (an Ad26 vector) expressed Wuhan-strain SARS-CoV-2 spike.

This sequence was found in a person aged 18-60 years who received the Ad26.COV2.S COVID-19 vaccine or a placebo. Material: peripheral blood, obtained in a trial of Ad26.COV2.S vaccine versus placebo. The chain couples TRBV7-2 to TRBJ2-7, with D perhaps matching TRBD2 (7 bases). The CDR3 nucleotides read TGTGCCAGCAGCTTTAGGGGGGGGGAGTACGAGCAGTACTTC. It translates to CASSFRGGEYEQYF. Full variable domain (outside the CDR3, taken from reference TRBV7-2 and TRBJ2-7): GAGVSQSPSNKVTEKGKDVELRCDPISGHTALYWYRQSLGQGLEFLIYFQGNSAPDKSGLPSDRFSAERTGGSVSTLTIQRTQQEDSAVYLCASSFRGGEYEQYFGPGTRLTVT.